These 10 T cell receptor beta chains were sequenced from one sample in a study of T cell changes during pregnancy in multiple sclerosis. Here immunoSEQ multiplex PCR was the method, and the copy in TCRdb shows in-frame clones only, minus some. The sample has approximately 100,000 clones, roughly 90% seen once. Source: peripheral blood, taken after pregnancy. The source of these receptors is a female donor with multiple sclerosis, enrolled in a pregnancy study.

This clone was seen a single time. The chain is built from TRBV5-1 and TRBJ2-1, with D possibly matching TRBD2 (5 bases). The CDR3 has 15 amino acids. Trimming stripped 4 bases from V and 2 bases from J, with 13 bases between. CDR1 and CDR2 from the germline V gene are SGHRS and YFSETQ. The CDR3 DNA is TGCGCCAGCAGCCCTACGGGGAACACCTACAATGAGCAGTTCTTC. Protein sequence: CASSPTGNTYNEQFF. Looking up the rest from reference TRBV5-1 and TRBJ2-1 gives the full variable domain: KAGVTQTPRYLIKTRGQQVTLSCSPISGHRSVSWYQQTPGQGLQFLFEYFSETQRNKGNFPGRFSGRQFSNSRSEMNVSTLELGDSALYLCASSPTGNTYNEQFFGPGTRLTVL.

The chain is built from TRBV7-3 and TRBJ2-3, with 10 bases identical to TRBD2. V was pared by 0 bases and J by 2 bases, with 8 bases of the junction left unmatched. There are 18 residues in the CDR3. Per the germline V gene, CDR1 is SGHTA and CDR2 is FQGTGA. Written as DNA, the CDR3 is TGTGCCAGCAGCTTAACGAGCCTAGCGGGAGTCCTCACAGATACGCAGTATTTT. Translated, it gives CASSLTSLAGVLTDTQYF.

The genes are TRBV5-4 and TRBJ2-3; 9 positions agree with TRBD2. Germline assignment: CDR1 SGHNT and CDR2 YYREEE (reference sequence). The CDR3 is made up of 16 amino acids. V shed 4 bases, J shed 9 bases, and the junction held 15 bases outside the gene matches. Here the CDR3 reads CASSPPDRGGARTQYF. DNA for the CDR3: TGTGCCAGCAGCCCTCCAGATCGCGGGGGGGCCAGGACGCAGTATTTT.

The chain carries TRBV7-9 and TRBJ2-3, with TRBD2 matching over 7 bases. The CDR3 has 15 amino acids. Trimming took 7 bases from V and 4 from J; bases not matched to a gene: 11. Germline CDR1 reads SEHNR; CDR2 reads FQNEAQ (reference sequence). This CDR3 is CASNPTSAGSDTQYF. In nucleotides, the CDR3 is TGTGCCAGCAACCCCACTAGCGCGGGATCAGATACGCAGTATTTT.

The chain combines TRBV4-2 with TRBJ2-7, with D perhaps matching TRBD2 (7 bases). This CDR3 has 15 amino acids. Per germline, CDR1 LGHNA and CDR2 YNFKEQ. Trimming took 4 bases from V and 1 from J, leaving 14 bases between them. The CDR3 sequence: CASSPQRGGSYEQYF. CDR3 DNA sequence: TGTGCCAGCAGCCCACAAAGGGGGGGATCCTACGAGCAGTACTTC.

The chain carries TRBV13 and TRBJ1-1; TRBD1 might be the D (6 bases). The V gene's germline CDR1 is PRHDT and CDR2 FYEKMQ (reference sequence). V was pared by 3 bases and J by 8 bases, with 16 bases between. The CDR3 has 14 amino acids. This chain's CDR3 is CASSLPLTGTEAFF. In DNA, the CDR3 is TGTGCCAGCAGCTTGCCGTTAACTGGGACAGAAGCTTTCTTT.

The chain recombines TRBV4-2 with TRBJ2-1; 10 nucleotides align to TRBD2. The ends lost 1 base at V and 0 bases at J; junction bases unmatched: 15. There are 21 residues in the CDR3. Germline V lookup: CDR1 LGHNA, CDR2 YNFKEQ. The CDR3 sequence: CASSQGGATSGAPISYNEQFF. Written as DNA, the CDR3 is TGTGCCAGCAGCCAAGGAGGCGCCACTAGCGGGGCCCCGATCTCCTACAATGAGCAGTTCTTC.

This chain connects TRBV30 to TRBJ2-2, with 8 bases lining up with TRBD1. The CDR3 loop spans 14 amino acids. From germline, CDR1 is GTSNPN and CDR2 SVGIG (reference sequence). V shed 5 bases and J 4 bases; nucleotides not matched to a gene: 6. CDR3 DNA sequence: TGTGCCTGGGGACAGGGTCTTGGCACCGGGGAGCTGTTTTTT. Its translation: CAWGQGLGTGELFF.

This clone was seen more than once but under ten times. The rearrangement links TRBV27 to TRBJ1-1; 9 positions agree with TRBD1. V lost 6 bases to trimming and J lost 3 bases; unmatched junction nucleotides: 5. Per the germline V gene, CDR1 is MNHEY and CDR2 is SMNVEV (reference sequence). This CDR3 is 14 amino acids long. CDR3 loop: CASSRDRVDTEAFF. CDR3 bases: TGTGCCAGCAGCCGGGACAGGGTAGACACTGAAGCTTTCTTT.

This clone came up once. This rearrangement joins TRBV7-3 to TRBJ2-1; 7 nucleotides match TRBD1. The trim removed 8 bases at V and 6 bases at J, leaving 7 bases unmatched. Germline values: CDR1 SGHTA, CDR2 FQGTGA. The CDR3 is made up of 13 amino acids. The CDR3 DNA reads as TGTGCCAGCTCCCCCGACAGGGTCAATGAGCAGTTCTTC. It is translated as CASSPDRVNEQFF.